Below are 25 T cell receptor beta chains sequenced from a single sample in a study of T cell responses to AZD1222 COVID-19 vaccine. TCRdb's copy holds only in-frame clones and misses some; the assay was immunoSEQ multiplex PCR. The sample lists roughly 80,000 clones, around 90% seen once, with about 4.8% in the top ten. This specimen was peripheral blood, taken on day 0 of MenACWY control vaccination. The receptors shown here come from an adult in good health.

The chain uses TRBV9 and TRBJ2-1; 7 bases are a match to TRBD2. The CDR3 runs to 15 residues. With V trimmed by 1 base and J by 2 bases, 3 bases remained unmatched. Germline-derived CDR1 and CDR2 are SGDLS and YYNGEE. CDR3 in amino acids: CASSVRSGAYNEQFF. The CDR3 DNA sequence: TGTGCCAGCAGCGTAAGGAGCGGGGCCTACAATGAGCAGTTCTTC. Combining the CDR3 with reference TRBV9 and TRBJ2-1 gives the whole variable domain DSGVTQTPKHLITATGQRVTLRCSPRSGDLSVYWYQQSLDQGLQFLIQYYNGEERAKGNILERFSAQQFPDLHSELNLSSLELGDSALYFCASSVRSGAYNEQFFGPGTRLTVL.

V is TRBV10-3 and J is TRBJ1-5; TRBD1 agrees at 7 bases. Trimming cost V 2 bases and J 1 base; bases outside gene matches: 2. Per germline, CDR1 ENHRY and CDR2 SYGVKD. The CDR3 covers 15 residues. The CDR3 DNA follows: TGTGCCATCAGTGAGCCGGGACAGAGCAATCAGCCCCAGCATTTT. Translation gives CAISEPGQSNQPQHF.

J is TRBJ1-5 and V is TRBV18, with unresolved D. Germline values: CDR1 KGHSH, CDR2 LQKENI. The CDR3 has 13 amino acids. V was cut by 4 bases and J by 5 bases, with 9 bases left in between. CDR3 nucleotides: TGTGCCAGCTCACGGGGAGTGGATCAGCCCCAGCATTTT. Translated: CASSRGVDQPQHF. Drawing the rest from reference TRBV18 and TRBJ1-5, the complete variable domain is NAGVMQNPRHLVRRRGQEARLRCSPMKGHSHVYWYRQLPEEGLKFMVYLQKENIIDESGMPKERFSAEFPKEGPSILRIQQVVRGDSAAYFCASSRGVDQPQHFGDGTRLSIL.

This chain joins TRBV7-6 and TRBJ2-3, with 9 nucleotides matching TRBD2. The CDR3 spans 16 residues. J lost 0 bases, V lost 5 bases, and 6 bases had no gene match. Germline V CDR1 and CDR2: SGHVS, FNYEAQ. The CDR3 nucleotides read TGTGCCAGCAGCCGAAGTAGCGGGGGAAGCACAGATACGCAGTATTTT. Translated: CASSRSSGGSTDTQYF.

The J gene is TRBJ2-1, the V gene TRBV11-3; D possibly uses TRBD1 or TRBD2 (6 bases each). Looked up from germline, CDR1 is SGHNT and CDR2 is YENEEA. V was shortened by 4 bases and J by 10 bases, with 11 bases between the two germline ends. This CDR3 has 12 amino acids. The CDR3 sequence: CASSSSGGEQFF. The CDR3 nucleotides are TGTGCCAGCAGCTCCTCCGGGGGCGAGCAGTTCTTC.

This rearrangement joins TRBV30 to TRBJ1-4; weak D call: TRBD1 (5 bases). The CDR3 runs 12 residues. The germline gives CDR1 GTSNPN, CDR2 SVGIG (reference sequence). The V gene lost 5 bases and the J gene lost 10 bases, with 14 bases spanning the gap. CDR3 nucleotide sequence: TGTGCCTGGGGCCGTCAGGGAGGAAAACTGTTTTTT. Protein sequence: CAWGRQGGKLFF. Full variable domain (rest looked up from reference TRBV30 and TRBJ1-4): SQTIHQWPATLVQPVGSPLSLECTVEGTSNPNLYWYRQAAGRGLQLLFYSVGIGQISSEVPQNLSASRPQDRQFILSSKKLLLSDSGFYLCAWGRQGGKLFFGSGTQLSVL.

The CDR3 is CASTTKNRGTDGYTF. The CDR3 DNA follows: TGTGCCAGTACGACTAAAAACAGGGGCACCGATGGCTACACCTTC. The rearrangement joins TRBV19 to TRBJ1-2, with TRBD1 matching over 7 bases. The junction had 14 bases not matched to a gene; V was cut back by 7 bases and J by 6 bases. The CDR3 covers 15 residues. The germline V gene encodes CDR1 LNHDA and CDR2 SQIVND (reference sequence).

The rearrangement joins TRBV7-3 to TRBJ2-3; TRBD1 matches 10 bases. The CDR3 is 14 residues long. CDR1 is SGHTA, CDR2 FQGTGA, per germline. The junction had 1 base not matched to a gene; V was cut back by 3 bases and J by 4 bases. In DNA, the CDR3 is TGTGCCAGCAGCTTGGGGACAGGGGCAGATACGCAGTATTTT. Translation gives CASSLGTGADTQYF.

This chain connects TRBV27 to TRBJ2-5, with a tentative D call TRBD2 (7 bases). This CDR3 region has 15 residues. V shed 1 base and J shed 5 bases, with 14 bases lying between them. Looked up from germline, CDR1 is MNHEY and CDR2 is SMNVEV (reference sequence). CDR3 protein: CASSLFPGGAETQYF. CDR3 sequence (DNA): TGTGCCAGCAGTTTATTTCCGGGGGGCGCTGAGACCCAGTACTTC.

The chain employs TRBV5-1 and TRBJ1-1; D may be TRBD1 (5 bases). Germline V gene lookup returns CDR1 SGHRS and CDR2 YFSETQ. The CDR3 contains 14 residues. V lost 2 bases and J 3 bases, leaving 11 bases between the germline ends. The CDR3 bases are TGCGCCAGCAGCTTCCGGGACGGTGACACTGAAGCTTTCTTT. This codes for CASSFRDGDTEAFF.

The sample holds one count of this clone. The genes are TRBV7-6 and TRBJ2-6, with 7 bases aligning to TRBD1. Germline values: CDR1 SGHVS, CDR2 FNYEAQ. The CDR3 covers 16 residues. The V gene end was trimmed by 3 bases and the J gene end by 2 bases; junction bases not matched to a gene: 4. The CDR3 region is CASSLTGITGANVLTF. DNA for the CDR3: TGTGCCAGCAGCTTGACAGGGATCACTGGGGCCAACGTCCTGACTTTC.

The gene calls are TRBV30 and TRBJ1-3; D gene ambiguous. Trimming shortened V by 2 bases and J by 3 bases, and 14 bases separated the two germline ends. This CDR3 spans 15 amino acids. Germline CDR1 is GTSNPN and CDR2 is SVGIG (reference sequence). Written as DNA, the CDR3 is TGTGCCTGGAGTCAAGGGCAGCCGGGTGGAAACACCATATATTTT. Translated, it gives CAWSQGQPGGNTIYF.

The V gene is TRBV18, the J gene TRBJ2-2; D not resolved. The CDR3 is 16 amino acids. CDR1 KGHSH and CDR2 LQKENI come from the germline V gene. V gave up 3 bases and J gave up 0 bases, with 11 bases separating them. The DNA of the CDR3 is TGTGCCAGCTCACCCGGCCTTCCGTCGAACACCGGGGAGCTGTTTTTT. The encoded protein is CASSPGLPSNTGELFF. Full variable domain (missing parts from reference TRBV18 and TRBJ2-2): NAGVMQNPRHLVRRRGQEARLRCSPMKGHSHVYWYRQLPEEGLKFMVYLQKENIIDESGMPKERFSAEFPKEGPSILRIQQVVRGDSAAYFCASSPGLPSNTGELFFGEGSRLTVL.

The CDR3 here is CASSMRPGGTSTDTQYF. The CDR3 region has the DNA TGTGCCAGCAGTATGAGGCCCGGGGGGACTAGCACAGATACGCAGTATTTT. The V gene is TRBV9, the J gene TRBJ2-3, with TRBD2 identical over 7 bases. Germline-derived CDR1 and CDR2 are SGDLS and YYNGEE. The CDR3 runs 17 residues. The J segment lost 0 bases and the V segment lost 5 bases, leaving 12 bases of the junction unmatched.

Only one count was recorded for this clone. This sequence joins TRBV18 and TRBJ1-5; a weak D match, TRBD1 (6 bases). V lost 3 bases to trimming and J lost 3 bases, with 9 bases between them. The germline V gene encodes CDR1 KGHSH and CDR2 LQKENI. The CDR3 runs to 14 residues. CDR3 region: CASSPPGVNQPQHF. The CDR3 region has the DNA TGTGCCAGCTCACCCCCAGGGGTCAATCAGCCCCAGCATTTT.

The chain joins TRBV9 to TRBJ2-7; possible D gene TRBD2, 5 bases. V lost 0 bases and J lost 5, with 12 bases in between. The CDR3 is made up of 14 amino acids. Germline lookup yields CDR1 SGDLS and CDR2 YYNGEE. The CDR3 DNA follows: TGTGCCAGCAGCGTAGAAGGGAGAATCCACGAGCAGTACTTC. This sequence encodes CASSVEGRIHEQYF.

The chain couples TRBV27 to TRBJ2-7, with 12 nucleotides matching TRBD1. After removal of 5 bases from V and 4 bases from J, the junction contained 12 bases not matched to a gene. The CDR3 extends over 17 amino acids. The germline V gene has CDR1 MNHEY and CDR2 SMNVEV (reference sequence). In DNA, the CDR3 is TGTGCCAGCAGTCGATACCCCGGGGACAGGGGGCCATACGAGCAGTACTTC. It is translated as CASSRYPGDRGPYEQYF.

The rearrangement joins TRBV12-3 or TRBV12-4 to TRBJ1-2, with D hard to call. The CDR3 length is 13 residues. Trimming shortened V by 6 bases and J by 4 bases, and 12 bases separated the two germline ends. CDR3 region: CASSHTGSYGYTF. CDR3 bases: TGTGCCAGCAGCCATACCGGGAGCTATGGCTACACCTTC.

CDR3 in DNA: TGTGCCAGCAGCTTAGGGGGGGCCCTCTACAATGAGCAGTTCTTC. It yields the protein CASSLGGALYNEQFF. V is TRBV7-8 and J is TRBJ2-1, with D possibly being TRBD1 or TRBD2 (6 bases each). The V end lost 1 base, the J end lost 3 bases, and 10 bases lay between the germline ends. The CDR3 is 15 amino acids. Germline assignment: CDR1 SGHVS and CDR2 FQNEAQ.

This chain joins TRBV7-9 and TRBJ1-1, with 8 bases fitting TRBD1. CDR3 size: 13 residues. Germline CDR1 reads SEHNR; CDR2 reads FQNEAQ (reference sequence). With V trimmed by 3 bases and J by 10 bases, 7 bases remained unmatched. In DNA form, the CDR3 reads TGTGCCAGCAGCTTGCCAGGGGGCTCAGGAGCTTTCTTT. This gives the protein CASSLPGGSGAFF.

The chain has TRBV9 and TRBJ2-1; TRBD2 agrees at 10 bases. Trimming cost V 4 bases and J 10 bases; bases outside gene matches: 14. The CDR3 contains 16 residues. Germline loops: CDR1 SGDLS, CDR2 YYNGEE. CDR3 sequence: CASSRSGTSAYPEQFF. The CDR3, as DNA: TGTGCCAGCAGCAGATCCGGGACTAGCGCCTATCCGGAGCAGTTCTTC.

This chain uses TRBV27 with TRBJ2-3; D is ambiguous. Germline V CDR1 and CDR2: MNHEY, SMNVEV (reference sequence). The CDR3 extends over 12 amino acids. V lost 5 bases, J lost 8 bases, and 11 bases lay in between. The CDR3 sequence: CASSAPAGTQYF. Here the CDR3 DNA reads TGTGCCAGCAGTGCCCCGGCCGGTACGCAGTATTTT.

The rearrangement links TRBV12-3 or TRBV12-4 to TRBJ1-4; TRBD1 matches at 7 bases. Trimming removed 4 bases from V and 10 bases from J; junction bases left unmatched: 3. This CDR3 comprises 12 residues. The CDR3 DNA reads TGTGCCAGCAGTTCGGACAGGATAAAACTGTTTTTT. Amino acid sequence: CASSSDRIKLFF.

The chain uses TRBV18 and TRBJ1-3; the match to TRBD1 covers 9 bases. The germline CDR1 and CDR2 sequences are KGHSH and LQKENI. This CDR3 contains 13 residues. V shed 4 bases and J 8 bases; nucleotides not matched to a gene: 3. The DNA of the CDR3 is TGTGCCAGCTCACGACAGGGGGAAGACACCATATATTTT. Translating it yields CASSRQGEDTIYF.

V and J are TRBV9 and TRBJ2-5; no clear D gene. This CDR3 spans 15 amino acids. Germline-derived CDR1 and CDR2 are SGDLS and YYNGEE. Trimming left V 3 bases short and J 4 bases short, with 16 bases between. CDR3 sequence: CASSEGDGVRETQYF. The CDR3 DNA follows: TGTGCCAGCAGCGAGGGTGATGGGGTTAGAGAGACCCAGTACTTC.